This TCR beta chain was recovered during a study of blood T cell repertoires in COVID-19. For the study at large: In each case, the material was cDNA or gDNA derived from T cells, B-cell-depleted T cells, or PBMCs.

Sequenced by immunoSEQ multiplex PCR; TCRdb stores in-frame clones only, minus some. Of 310,000 or so clones in the sample, 87% were seen once. Trimming at V came to 4 bases and at J to 8 bases, leaving 11 bases not matched to a gene. CDR1 is SEHNR, CDR2 FQNEAQ, per germline (reference sequence). The CDR3 covers 15 residues. The sequence came from a woman aged 40 to 50 who had recovered from COVID-19. Sequenced material: PBMCs or T cells enriched from blood (not recorded which). V gene TRBV7-9 combines with J gene TRBJ1-3; 7 nucleotides line up with TRBD1. The CDR3 is CASSYRTGHPDTIYF. DNA of the CDR3: TGTGCCAGCAGCTACCGGACAGGCCATCCAGACACCATATATTTT.